This T cell receptor beta chain was captured in a study of cytomegalovirus exposure and HLA in healthy donors (dated by TCRdb to 2016 to 2017). Some background on the complete study: An earlier analysis of approximately 640 of the donors reported more than 250 Gb of sequence data and 100 million to 140 million unique TCR beta sequences from 150 million to 200 million T cells. Typing coverage varied by locus: roughly 629-640 donors for A, B, C, DRB1 and DQB1; some 520 for DQA1; approximately 570 for DPA1; 400 to 480 for DPB1. Every discovery cohort repertoire had been produced on one sequencing platform. Donor age, sex, ethnicity and CMV serostatus were collected together with the repertoire data. To study patterns of TCR occurrence, a later analysis re-analyzed previously published TCR beta repertoires from 600 to 750 donors and added high-resolution HLA genotyping. Among 300 to 500 genotyped donors of the cohort, an average of about 220,000 unique TCR beta nucleotide sequences was sequenced per donor, of which 15% to 20% were non-productive. The study used immunosequencing to profile the T cell repertoires of hundreds of subjects and linked those repertoires to cytomegalovirus serostatus. Of the 300 to 500 genotyped donors, approximately 80% were placed in the genetic ancestry cluster associated with self-reported Caucasian donors. Roughly 300 gigabases of sequencing data and tens of millions of unique TCR sequences were included in an early release covering several hundred HLA-typed donors. In a later genetic analysis, genome-wide SNP genotypes for about 55% of the roughly 700 donors were used, and that subset was treated as a discovery cohort. An earlier analysis of 587 of the donors used high-throughput TCR beta sequencing to judge whether each TCR beta V gene segment behaved as functional or pseudogenic. Class I and class II HLA loci were covered by the typing at four-digit resolution. Several DR-DQ haplotypes were treated as single units for association and clustering because of strong linkage in the cohort. The study combined high-throughput TCR immunosequencing, statistical association of individual TCRs with disease status, and machine learning to predict cytomegalovirus infection status. Along with the roughly 670-subject first cohort, a separate validation cohort of 120 different subjects was used. In the later analysis, no new phenotypic data were used to find candidate immune exposures; instead, reliance was placed on TCR beta sequences and their occurrence across donors. The study aimed to test whether cataloging public T cell receptors could reveal signatures of past pathogen exposure. Findings and caveats that apply to the study as a whole: In a later analysis, most CMV-associated TCR beta chains were found to appear HLA-restricted, with HLA associations seemingly driven largely by CMV exposure. V-gene and J-gene trimming of TCR beta chains was associated with a missense DCLRE1C variant in a later genetic analysis, and the association was replicated in an independent cohort. The classifier was reported to diagnose cytomegalovirus status with high specificity and sensitivity in both the original and validation cohorts. A group of highly shared sequence variants was considered likely to be a technical artifact of the sequencing pipeline. While some public TCRs were present in many individuals, most TCR sequences turned up only very rarely across donors. In this cohort, only TCR beta chains were sequenced, and detectable features were limited by the absence of alpha or paired-chain data. In an earlier analysis of under 600 of the donors, most TCR beta V segments were observed in productive rearrangements about 90% or about 30% of the time, broadly matching IMGT annotations. Presence/absence analyses assumed roughly uniform sequencing depth across donors, an assumption that may not hold. Because HLA typing was missing for some donors at each locus, association tests included only the typed subset. In a later analysis, HLA-associated TCR beta chains showed more clonal expansion and lower generation probabilities than non-associated chains that were equally common. Correlated functional status among segregating V segments might reflect linkage disequilibrium, but an unknown experimental factor could not be ruled out. Immune exposure information for the cohort was limited to CMV serostatus. The earlier analysis of about 600 of the donors excluded over 15 rarely observed V segments, including chromosome 9 orphons, because counts were too low. A further reported finding was that TCR beta sequences accurately predicted the HLA-A and HLA-B alleles for most subjects in the first cohort. The 87-base-pair reads could not distinguish some IMGT-functional V segments, including TRBV6-2 and TRBV6-3, so those segments were excluded. According to a later genetic analysis, donors in an Asian-associated ancestry cluster had fewer N-insertions in productive TCRs than the roughly 700-donor mean. At a false discovery rate of 0.05, a later analysis linked 16,951 TCR beta sequences to specific HLA alleles. A later analysis found that TCR association rates varied across HLA loci, with DRB1 alleles showing the most associated TCRs and HLA-C alleles the fewest. Strong co-occurrence of HLA alleles, especially DR and DQ, made assigning TCR associations to individual alleles difficult. The study gave a list of 150 to 200 TCR beta chains associated with cytomegalovirus. The authors suggested that the approach could potentially be extended to other disease states and immunological phenotypes. According to a later analysis, parvovirus B19, influenza, CMV and Epstein-Barr virus appeared linked to several top co-occurrence clusters. Three of the identified cytomegalovirus-associated TCR beta chains were confirmed in vitro to be specific for cytomegalovirus antigens.

The cohort was made up of approximately 700 healthy bone marrow donors. At the time of sampling, all cohort members were nominally healthy, though unrecorded immune exposures were likely present. The donor tested CMV seronegative, placing the donor among the 350 to 400 seronegative members of the cohort. Each donor provided a peripheral blood sample, and peripheral blood mononuclear cells were used for TCR beta sequencing. The Qiagen DNeasy Blood Extraction Kit was used to extract genomic DNA from the blood cell samples. This clone was seen more than once but under ten times. The specificity of this receptor is unknown. Base-call qualities are not available, and no considerably larger clone is one nucleotide away. Compared with germline, V lacks 1 base and J lacks 7 bases; bases without a gene match: 5. Based on the germline V gene (reference sequence), the CDR1 and CDR2 sequences are LNHDA and SQIVND. The CDR3 runs 14 residues from the cysteine to the phenylalanine. Here the CDR3 DNA is all that survives: 42 bases in frame from base 1.

Library preparation used the immunoSEQ multiplex PCR assay. For the multiplex PCR, a mixture combining 60 forward primers for TCR Vbeta segments and 13 reverse primers for TCR Jbeta segments was used. A multiplex PCR assay on genomic DNA amplified the CDR3 region of rearranged TCR beta genes. The amplified TCR beta libraries were sequenced on the Illumina HiSeq System as 87-base-pair reads. Concerning the study's data processing: A later analysis tallied roughly 76 million unique TCR beta chains across the approximately 670 repertoires, and approximately 9.9 million of those chains were shared by two or more donors. To remove PCR and sequencing errors, raw reads were error-corrected and collapsed into unique sequences using a nearest-neighbor algorithm that merged closely related sequences. To assign V, D and J gene segments, CDR3 sequences were aligned to IMGT reference sequences. For a sequence to be retained, at least a six-nucleotide match to both a V gene segment and a J gene segment was required. A rearrangement was called productive if the CDR3 had no stop codons and remained in frame with V and J, and every other rearrangement was called non-productive. Following IMGT convention, CDR3 was defined as the stretch from the second conserved V-encoded cysteine up to the conserved J-encoded phenylalanine. In an earlier analysis of roughly 580 of the donors, sequences lacking an unambiguous match to a single V gene segment were excluded. An earlier analysis of some 610 of the donors called V segments functional above 56.7% productive rearrangements and segregating when the between-donor standard deviation exceeded 5%. To diagnose cytomegalovirus status from the catalog of TCR beta chain sequences, a statistical classification framework was built. A later analysis assigned V and J genes by comparing TCR nucleotide sequences with IMGT/GENE-DB human TR gene sequences. In a later analysis, CDR3 sequences and most-parsimonious VDJ recombination scenarios were assigned using the TCRdist pipeline. A later analysis defined each TCR beta chain by its CDR3 amino acid sequence plus V-gene family, and excluded reads lacking a unique V-gene family. In a later analysis, 500 to 650 highly shared, low-generation-probability nucleotide sequences were removed to address suspected cross-contamination and a sequencing artifact. In a later analysis, a clonal expansion index was calculated for each public chain from normalized within-repertoire ranks of inferred template counts. In a later analysis, generation probabilities were computed with a VDJ recombination model fitted to out-of-frame rearrangements, and the resulting probabilities were checked against IGoR. In a later analysis, TCR-TCR, TCR-HLA and TCR-CMV co-occurrence was scored with hypergeometric tests, and a repertoire-size bias correction was applied to TCR pairs. To estimate false discovery rates, a later analysis permuted the HLA or CMV assignments 20 times. In a later analysis, co-occurring TCRs were grouped using DBSCAN, and TCRdist sequence similarity was added for clustering within HLA-allele-positive subsets. Co-occurrence clustering excluded repertoires with fewer than 30,000 or more than 120,000 public chains, plus five with anomalous nucleotide sharing. TCRdb holds this immuneACCESS table with in-frame rearrangements only. Some clones are missing; in checked studies, unresolved V genes explain under half, and the rest has no known cause. From that table come the V and J calls and clone size; the DNA was used to work out D and trimming. This sample is represented by roughly 86,000 clones; approximately 66% of them were singletons. The ten largest account for 3% to 5% of the sample.

The sample consisted of PBMCs. In this chain, TRBV19 is recombined with TRBJ1-1, with 8 middle bases fitting TRBD1. The sequence was obtained from a man between 25 and 39 years old in good health and CMV-seronegative. CDR3 region: CASSIGRGLSEAFF. The nucleotides read TGTGCCAGTAGTATAGGCAGGGGGCTAAGTGAAGCTTTCTTT.